Given below is one T cell receptor beta chain in context. This clonotype has at least ten counts. This clone's antigen is unknown. No base quality information exists; no much larger clone differs at one position. Stable Graves' hyperthyroidism was defined as no progression to ophthalmopathy during 18 months of follow-up. Hyperthyroidism patients were newly diagnosed, had a disease duration of under 2 months, and were aged 18 to 65 years. The study excluded patients with uncontrolled infections, other autoimmune diseases, pregnancy or lactation. Diagnoses relied on clinical symptoms, serum thyroxine and TRAb, thyroid ultrasound and orbital computed tomography. PBMCs were isolated from 8 to 10 ml of fresh peripheral blood by Ficoll-Paque density gradient centrifugation. Trizol reagent was used to extract total RNA, and RNA quality was then checked on an Agilent 2100 Bioanalyzer. The TCR beta CDR3 regions were amplified from the RNA transcripts. The TCR CDR3 was subjected to a first round of RT-PCR using the HTBI primer set and the Qiagen OneStep RT-PCR kit. The libraries were constructed in a second round of multiplex PCR and then size-selected and purified. Paired-end sequencing of the libraries was performed with 100 bp reads on an Illumina HiSeq2000. The authors processed their data as follows. SOAPnuke was used to process the raw data, removing reads that contained adapters or uncalled bases, had a mean Phred below 15, or lacked an exact match to the constant primer or identifier. COPE v1.2.5 was used to merge high-quality paired reads, and clonotypes were defined as unique nucleotide sequences. Clonotypes were aligned to IMGT TRBV, TRBD and TRBJ reference segments using MiTCR v1.1. Only V-J combinations with frequency above 0.0001, covering about 99% of repertoires, were analysed. A TCS score was defined as the ratio of F50 (clonal expansion) to E x V (chaos), with BLOSUM62-based TCRdist applied between CDR3 peptides within each V-J. Welch's t-statistics and random forest reduced around 520 V-J features to roughly 13, which were used in a naive Bayes classifier (R e1071). TCRdb took the public reads, trimmed them with fastp at Q25, ran MiXCR for clone calling and kept in-frame beta chains. Each record represents a unique CDR3 protein, reported with the most common genes and DNA among its rows. For this entry, the V and J calls and clone size follow TCRdb and not the study's own pipeline. The sample contains 600,000 to 750,000 distinct CDR3 sequences, around 15% of them found a single time. The top ten clonotypes cover about a sixth of the sample.

The sample belongs to a study of T cells in Graves' hyperthyroidism and ophthalmopathy (dated by TCRdb to the late 2010s). For the study in its entirety: Peripheral blood samples were taken at initial diagnosis, before any treatment was given. TCR V-J signatures able to tell the groups apart were searched for in a discovery cohort of around 95 patients, of whom under 45 had Graves' ophthalmopathy and about 60 had stable Graves' hyperthyroidism. Prospective prediction of ophthalmopathy was tested in an independent validation cohort of fewer than 20 hyperthyroidism patients and 15 to 17 patients who later progressed to ophthalmopathy. The 95 to 100 discovery patients were randomly divided into training and test sets at a 7:3 ratio. Thyroid tissue and blood T-cell repertoires from about six Graves' hyperthyroidism patients were also compared in the study. Once sampling was done, hyperthyroidism patients were given methimazole at a starting dose of 30 mg daily, whereas ophthalmopathy patients were given high-dose intravenous methylprednisolone. According to the paper, TCR Vbeta CDR3 sequencing was carried out on more than 120 peripheral blood samples, which came from more than 40 ophthalmopathy, under 80 hyperthyroidism and about 17 progressor patients. Points the paper makes about the study in general: Sample size was not statistically predetermined, and blinding of investigators to group allocation was not performed. In validation, progression to ophthalmopathy was predicted by the model with about 70% sensitivity and nearly 75% specificity, a median of about 6.8 months before onset. Most expanded thyroid clonotypes (frequency above 0.001) were also found in blood, which suggests that blood repertoires may mirror thyroid immune responses. Ophthalmopathy was separated from stable hyperthyroidism by a 13 V-J signature model, with approximately 90% sensitivity and approximately 81% specificity obtained in cross-validation and 80%/75% obtained in testing.

This TCR was recovered from a man between 50 and 59 years old with Graves' hyperthyroidism. The specimen was blood.

The CDR3 corresponds to CASSPYRDSYNEQFF. DNA sequence: TGTGCCAGCAGTCCTTACAGAGACTCCTACAATGAGCAGTTCTTC. This sequence uses TRBV11-3 and TRBJ2-1, with the D segment identity uncertain. The junction shows trimming of 6 bases on V and 0 bases on J, plus 12 bases between the germline ends. Via the germline V gene, CDR1 is SGHNT and CDR2 YENEEA. The CDR3 goes from the cysteine to the phenylalanine over 15 residues. The CDR3 DNA has 45 bases and is translated from base 1.